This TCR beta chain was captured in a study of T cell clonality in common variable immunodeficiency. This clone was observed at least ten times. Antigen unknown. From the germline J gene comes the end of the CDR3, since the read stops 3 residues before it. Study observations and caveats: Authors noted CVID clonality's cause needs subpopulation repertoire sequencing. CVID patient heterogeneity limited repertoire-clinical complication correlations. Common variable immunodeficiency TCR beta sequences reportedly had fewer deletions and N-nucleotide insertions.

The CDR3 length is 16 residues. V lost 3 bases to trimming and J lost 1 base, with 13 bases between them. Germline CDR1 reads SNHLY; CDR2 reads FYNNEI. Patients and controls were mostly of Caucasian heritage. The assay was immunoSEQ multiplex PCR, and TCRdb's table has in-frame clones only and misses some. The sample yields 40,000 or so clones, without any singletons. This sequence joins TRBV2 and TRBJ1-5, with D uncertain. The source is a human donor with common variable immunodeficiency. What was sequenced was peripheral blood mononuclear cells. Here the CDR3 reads CASSEGSRLSNQPQHF. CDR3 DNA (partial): TGTGCCAGCAGTGAGGGCAGTCGGTTGAGCAATCAGCCC.